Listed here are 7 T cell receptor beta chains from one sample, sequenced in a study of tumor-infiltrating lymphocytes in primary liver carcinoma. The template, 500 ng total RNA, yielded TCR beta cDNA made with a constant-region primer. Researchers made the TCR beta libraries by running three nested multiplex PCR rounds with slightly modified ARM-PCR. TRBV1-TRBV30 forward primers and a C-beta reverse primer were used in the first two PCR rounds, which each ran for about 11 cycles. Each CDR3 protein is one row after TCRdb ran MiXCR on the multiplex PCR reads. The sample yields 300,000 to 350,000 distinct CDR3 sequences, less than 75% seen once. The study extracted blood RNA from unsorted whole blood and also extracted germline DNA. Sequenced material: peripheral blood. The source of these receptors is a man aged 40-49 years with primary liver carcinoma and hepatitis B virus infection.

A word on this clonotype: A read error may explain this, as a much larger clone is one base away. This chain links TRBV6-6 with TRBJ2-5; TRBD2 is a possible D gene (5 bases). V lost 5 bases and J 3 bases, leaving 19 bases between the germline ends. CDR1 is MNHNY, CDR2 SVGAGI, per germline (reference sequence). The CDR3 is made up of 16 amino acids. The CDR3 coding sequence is TGTGCCAGCAGTATTCGGGGAGTAACGAGGGAAGAGACCCAGTACTTC. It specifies CASSIRGVTREETQYF.

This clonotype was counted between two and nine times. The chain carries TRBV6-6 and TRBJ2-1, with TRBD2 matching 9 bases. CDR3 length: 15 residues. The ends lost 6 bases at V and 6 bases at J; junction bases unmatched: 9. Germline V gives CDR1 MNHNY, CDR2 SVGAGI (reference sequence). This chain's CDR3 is CASRGEREARNEQFF. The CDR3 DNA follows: TGTGCCAGCAGAGGCGAGCGGGAGGCCCGCAATGAGCAGTTCTTC.

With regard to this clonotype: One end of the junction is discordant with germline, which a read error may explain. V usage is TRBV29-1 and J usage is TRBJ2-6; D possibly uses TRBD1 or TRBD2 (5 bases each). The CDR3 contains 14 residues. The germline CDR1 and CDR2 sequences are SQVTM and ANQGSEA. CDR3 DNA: TGTAGCGTTGAGGACACGTTGTCTGCCAACGTCCTGATTTTC. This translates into CSVEDTLSANVLIF.

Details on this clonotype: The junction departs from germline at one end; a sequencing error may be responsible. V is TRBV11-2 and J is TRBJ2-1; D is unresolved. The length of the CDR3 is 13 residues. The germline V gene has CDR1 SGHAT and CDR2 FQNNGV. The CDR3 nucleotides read TGTGCCAGCAGCTTAGGCCTAGATAATGAACAGTTATTC. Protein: CASSLGLDNEQLF.

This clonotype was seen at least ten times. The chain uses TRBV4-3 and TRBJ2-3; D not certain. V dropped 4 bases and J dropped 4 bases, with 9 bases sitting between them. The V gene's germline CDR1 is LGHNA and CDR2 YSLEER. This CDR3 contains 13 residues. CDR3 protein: CASSRVGSDTQYF. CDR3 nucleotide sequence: TGCGCCAGCAGCCGAGTTGGGTCAGATACGCAGTATTTT.

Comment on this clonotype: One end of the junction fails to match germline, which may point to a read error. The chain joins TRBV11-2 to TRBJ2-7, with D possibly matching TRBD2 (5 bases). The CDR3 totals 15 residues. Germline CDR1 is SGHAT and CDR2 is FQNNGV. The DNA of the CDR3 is TGTGCCAGCAGCTTAGGGCACGCGGGCTCCTACGATCAGTACTTC. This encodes CASSLGHAGSYDQYF.

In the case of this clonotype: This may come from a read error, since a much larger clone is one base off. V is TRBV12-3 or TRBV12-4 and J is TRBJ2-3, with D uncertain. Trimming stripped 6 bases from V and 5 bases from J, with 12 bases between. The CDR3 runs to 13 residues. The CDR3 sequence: CASRRSGLDTQYF. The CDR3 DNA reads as TGTGCCAGCAGGAGGTCCGGGTTAGATACGCAGTATTTT.